This TCR beta chain was found in a study of human T cells and chemical hapten exposure. Study context: Mostly female, the patients presented with alopecia areata, totalis or universalis. Study observations and caveats: Positively correlated with patch test score were the counts of PT1 expanded TCRs.

The time point was: patch test 3, about 24 weeks after DPC sensitization. The treatment was: therapeutic diphenylcyclopropenone sensitization with weekly scalp DPC. The sample holds many counts of this clonotype. What it binds is not known. Between the trimmed V and J ends, which lost 6 bases and 4 bases, there was a span of 13 bases. This CDR3 is 13 amino acids long. Per germline, CDR1 MNHEY and CDR2 SVGAGI. In the study's own analysis: A per-sample median of about 94,000 TCRs was observed, with counts ranging from roughly 20,000 to 700,000. In TCRdb, the RACE reads were re-called with MiXCR into one record per CDR3 protein. These V and J calls derive from TCRdb rather than the authors' analysis. Among about 190,000 distinct CDR3 sequences, approximately 24% were seen once, and the ten largest hold approximately 2.5%.

The rearrangement joins TRBV6-5 to TRBJ2-7, with D unclear. Sequencing used whole blood, obtained in connection with sensitization to the hapten diphenylcyclopropenone (DPC). This sequence was found in a woman aged 40 to 50 with alopecia areata. Some clones in this sample may be carry-over from other donors' samples. This chain's CDR3 is CASRGPAGYEQYF. The CDR3 nucleotides read TGTGCCAGCAGAGGACCCGCTGGGTACGAGCAGTACTTC.